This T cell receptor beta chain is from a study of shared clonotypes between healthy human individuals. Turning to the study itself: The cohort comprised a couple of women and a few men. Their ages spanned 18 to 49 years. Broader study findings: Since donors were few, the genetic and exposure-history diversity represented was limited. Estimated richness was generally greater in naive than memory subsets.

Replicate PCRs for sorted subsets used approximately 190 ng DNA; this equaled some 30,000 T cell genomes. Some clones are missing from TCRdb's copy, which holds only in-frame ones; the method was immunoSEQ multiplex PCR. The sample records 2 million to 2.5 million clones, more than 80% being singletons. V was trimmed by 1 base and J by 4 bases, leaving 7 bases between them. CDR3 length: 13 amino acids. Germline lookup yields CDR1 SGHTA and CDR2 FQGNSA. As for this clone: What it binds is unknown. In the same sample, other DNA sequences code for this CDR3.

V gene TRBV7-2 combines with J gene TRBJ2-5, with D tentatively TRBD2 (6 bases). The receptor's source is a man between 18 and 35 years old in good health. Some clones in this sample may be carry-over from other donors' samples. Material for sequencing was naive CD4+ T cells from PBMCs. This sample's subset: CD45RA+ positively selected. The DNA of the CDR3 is TGTGCCAGCAGCTTAGAAGCGGGAGAGACCCAGTACTTC. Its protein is CASSLEAGETQYF. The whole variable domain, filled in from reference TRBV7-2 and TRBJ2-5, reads GAGVSQSPSNKVTEKGKDVELRCDPISGHTALYWYRQSLGQGLEFLIYFQGNSAPDKSGLPSDRFSAERTGGSVSTLTIQRTQQEDSAVYLCASSLEAGETQYFGPGTRLLVL.